This T cell receptor (beta chain) was sequenced during a study of a mutant IDH1 vaccine in newly diagnosed glioma. The repertoire was sequenced with immunoSEQ multiplex PCR; TCRdb's copy has only in-frame clones and lacks some. The table has 34,000 or so clones, roughly 80% seen once. Germline V gene sequence: CDR1 SQVTM, CDR2 ANQGSEA. The CDR3 is made up of 16 amino acids. V was pared by 5 bases and J by 0 bases, with 18 bases between. About this clone itself: Its target is unknown.

Time point given: week 11, during vaccination. Each dose of the vaccine consisted of 300 ug of mutant IDH1 20-mer peptide, with topical imiquimod. The specimen comprised PBMCs, sampled from a glioma patient whose treatment included an IDH1 peptide vaccine. This rearrangement joins TRBV29-1 to TRBJ2-3; the D gene is possibly TRBD2 (6 bases). The TCR originated in a man between 25 and 39 years old with glioma. The CDR3: CSVHRTGESSTDTQYF. As DNA, the CDR3 is TGCAGCGTTCATAGGACGGGAGAGAGTAGCACAGATACGCAGTATTTT.